The rows below give T cell receptor beta chains drawn from one sample of a study of cytomegalovirus exposure and HLA in healthy donors. The assay was immunoSEQ multiplex PCR, and TCRdb's table has in-frame clones only and misses some. This sample has about 85,000 clones, with around 66% found just once. Material: PBMCs. Source of these receptors: a man aged 30-40 years in good health and CMV-seronegative. Both conserved end residues are trimmed from each CDR3. Fields, in order: D gene, J gene, V gene, CDR3 length, CDR3 protein. The D gene is left open where the match is weak.

>TRBD2|TRBJ2-1|TRBV5-4|15
ASSPGTSGGAYNEQF
>NA|TRBJ2-7|TRBV29-1|9
SVDGAYEQY
>NA|TRBJ2-1|TRBV7-9|13
ASSFLLSSYNEQF
>TRBD1|TRBJ2-3|TRBV9|14
ASSARGQGEVDTQY
>TRBD2|TRBJ2-2|TRBV5-1|14
ASKGLAGSNTGELF
>TRBD1|TRBJ1-2|TRBV5-1|13
ASSLFGQGGYGYT
>TRBD2|TRBJ2-1|TRBV5-4|14
ASSLAMELAGGNQF
>TRBD1|NA|TRBV25-1|13
ASSAPTGPGDEQY
>NA|TRBJ1-5|TRBV19|16
ASNGGDYRVFSNQPQH
>NA|TRBJ2-3|TRBV7-3|13
ASSLQRTSTDTQY
>NA|TRBJ1-5|TRBV15|13
ATSRETGSGQPQH
>NA|TRBJ2-4|TRBV4-2|13
ASSQGTIRPNIQY
>NA|TRBJ1-2|TRBV7-8|13
ASSLGSDSFYGYT
>TRBD2|TRBJ2-5|TRBV6-6|13
ASRLSGGAVETQY
>TRBD2|TRBJ2-5|TRBV29-1|15
SVERTSGSYRAEAQY
>NA|TRBJ2-1|TRBV6-5|13
ASSYRSESYNEQF
>NA|TRBJ2-1|TRBV2|10
ASQDIYNEQF
>TRBD1|TRBJ1-2|TRBV10-3|10
ATATGEYGYT
>NA|TRBJ2-7|TRBV7-2|12
ASSSGTLIYEQY
>TRBD1|TRBJ2-3|TRBV5-6|13
ASSSGTVRSDTQY
>NA|TRBJ1-1|TRBV7-3|12
ASSPGRIDTEAF
>NA|TRBJ2-3|TRBV5-6|13
ASPAGDVSTDTQY
>TRBD1|TRBJ1-5|TRBV6-4|11
ASSETGNQPQH
>NA|TRBJ2-2|TRBV11-3|12
ASSRDSNTGELF
>TRBD2|TRBJ2-1|TRBV7-3|12
ASSQGRGGTEQF
>TRBD2|TRBJ2-3|TRBV9|14
ASSVISGTSTDTQY